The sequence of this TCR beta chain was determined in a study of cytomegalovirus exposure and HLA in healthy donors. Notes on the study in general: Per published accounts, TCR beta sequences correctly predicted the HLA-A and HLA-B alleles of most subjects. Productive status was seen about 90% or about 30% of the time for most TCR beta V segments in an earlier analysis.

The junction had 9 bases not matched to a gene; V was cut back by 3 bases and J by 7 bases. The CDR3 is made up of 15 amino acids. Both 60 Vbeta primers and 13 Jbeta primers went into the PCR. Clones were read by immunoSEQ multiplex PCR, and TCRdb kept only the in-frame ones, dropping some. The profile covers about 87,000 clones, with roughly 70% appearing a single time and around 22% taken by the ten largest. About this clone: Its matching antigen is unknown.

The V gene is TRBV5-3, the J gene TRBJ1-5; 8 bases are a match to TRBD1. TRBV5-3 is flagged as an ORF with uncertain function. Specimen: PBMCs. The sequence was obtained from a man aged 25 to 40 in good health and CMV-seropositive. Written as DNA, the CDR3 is TGTGCCAGAAGCTACCTCGACAGGGGAGGCCAGCCCCAGCATTTT. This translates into CARSYLDRGGQPQHF.